These T cell receptor beta chains were read from a single sample in a study of shared clonotypes between healthy human individuals. Produced via immunoSEQ multiplex PCR; TCRdb's table is partial and in-frame only. The sample has about 1.5 million clones; roughly 98% are singletons. Specimen: naive CD4+ T cells sorted from blood. These receptors were obtained from a man aged 25 to 40 in good health. Each CDR3 is given with its conserved first and last residue. The D gene is left open where the match is weak. Not all rows give a size; the values are once, few, many and, for expanded clones, a class.

CDR3: CASTGLSTDTQYF
DNA: TGTGCCAGCACAGGACTAAGCACAGATACGCAGTATTTT
D: NA
V: TRBV25-1
J: TRBJ2-3
size: NA

CDR3: CASSYRRQGDEQYF
DNA: TGTGCCAGCAGTTACCGGAGACAGGGGGACGAGCAGTACTTC
D: TRBD1
V: TRBV6-6
J: TRBJ2-7
size: NA

CDR3: CASTQGDRGYTF
DNA: TGTGCCAGCACACAGGGAGACCGTGGCTACACCTTC
D: NA
V: TRBV28
J: TRBJ1-2
size: NA

CDR3: CASSKERDRMYSTDTQYF
DNA: TGTGCCAGCAGCAAAGAAAGGGACAGAATGTACAGCACAGATACGCAGTATTTT
D: NA
V: TRBV21-1
J: TRBJ2-3
size: NA

CDR3: CASSPGPMDAERELFF
DNA: TGCGCCAGCAGCCCGGGACCGATGGATGCAGAGAGGGAGCTGTTTTTT
D: NA
V: TRBV5-1
J: TRBJ2-2
size: NA

CDR3: CATFFGHFSNQPQHF
DNA: TGTGCCACCTTCTTTGGGCACTTCTCCAATCAGCCCCAGCATTTT
D: NA
V: TRBV6-1
J: TRBJ1-5
size: NA

CDR3: CSVAPSSQGRGGYTF
DNA: TGCAGCGTTGCCCCATCTTCGCAGGGGCGGGGTGGCTACACCTTC
D: NA
V: TRBV29-1
J: TRBJ1-2
size: NA

CDR3: CASSLGQGYYEQYF
DNA: TGCGCCAGCAGCTTGGGACAGGGGTACTACGAGCAGTACTTC
D: TRBD1
V: TRBV5-1
J: TRBJ2-7
size: NA

CDR3: CAWSVGGGVTQYF
DNA: TGTGCCTGGAGTGTAGGAGGGGGGGTGACCCAGTACTTC
D: NA
V: TRBV30
J: TRBJ2-5
size: NA

CDR3: CASSLAQGAFSFYGYTF
DNA: TGTGCCAGCAGCTTAGCACAGGGGGCGTTCTCTTTCTATGGCTACACCTTC
D: TRBD1
V: TRBV7-6
J: TRBJ1-2
size: NA

CDR3: CASSLGGGSTGELFF
DNA: TGTGCCAGCAGCTTAGGGGGCGGGAGCACCGGGGAGCTGTTTTTT
D: TRBD2
V: TRBV7-2
J: TRBJ2-2
size: NA

CDR3: CASRSPGLGTDTQYF
DNA: TGTGCCAGCCGAAGCCCGGGACTAGGGACAGATACGCAGTATTTT
D: TRBD2
V: TRBV28
J: TRBJ2-3
size: NA

CDR3: CASSPRFEGGSSTDTQYF
DNA: TGTGCCAGCTCACCACGGTTCGAAGGGGGATCTAGCACAGATACGCAGTATTTT
D: NA
V: TRBV18
J: TRBJ2-3
size: NA

CDR3: CASSRTGFSYGYTF
DNA: TGTGCCAGCAGCCGGACAGGGTTCAGCTATGGCTACACCTTC
D: TRBD1
V: TRBV5-5
J: TRBJ1-2
size: NA

CDR3: CASSLGSSSGQETQYF
DNA: TGTGCCAGCAGCTTAGGATCTTCTAGCGGGCAAGAGACCCAGTACTTC
D: TRBD2
V: TRBV11-2
J: TRBJ2-5
size: NA

CDR3: CASSARYDYEQYF
DNA: TGTGCCAGCAGCGCCCGGTATGACTACGAGCAGTACTTC
D: NA
V: TRBV9
J: TRBJ2-7
size: NA

CDR3: CASSLAGGQGLSKLFF
DNA: TGTGCCAGCAGTTTGGCGGGAGGACAGGGCCTCAGCAAACTGTTTTTT
D: TRBD1
V: TRBV28
J: TRBJ1-4
size: NA

CDR3: CASSLRTGSYGYTF
DNA: TGTGCCAGCAGCCTCCGGACCGGGAGCTATGGCTACACCTTC
D: NA
V: TRBV5-4
J: TRBJ1-2
size: NA

CDR3: CASSLAIGQGGGYTF
DNA: TGTGCCAGCAGCTTAGCAATAGGACAGGGAGGTGGCTACACCTTC
D: TRBD1
V: TRBV7-9
J: TRBJ1-2
size: NA

CDR3: CASSYGTGGRETQYF
DNA: TGTGCCAGCAGCTATGGGACAGGGGGTAGAGAGACCCAGTACTTC
D: TRBD1
V: TRBV14
J: TRBJ2-5
size: once

CDR3: CASSPRTGQETQYF
DNA: TGTGCCAGCTCACCCAGGACAGGGCAAGAGACCCAGTACTTC
D: TRBD1
V: TRBV18
J: TRBJ2-5
size: NA

CDR3: CASSRWELGSYNEQFF
DNA: TGCGCCAGCAGCCGCTGGGAGTTGGGCTCCTACAATGAGCAGTTCTTC
D: NA
V: TRBV4-3
J: TRBJ2-1
size: NA

CDR3: CASSYRRSNQPQHF
DNA: TGTGCCAGCAGTTACCGGCGAAGCAATCAGCCCCAGCATTTT
D: NA
V: TRBV6-5
J: TRBJ1-5
size: NA

CDR3: CASGISGNTGELFF
DNA: TGTGCCAGCGGAATTAGCGGTAACACCGGGGAGCTGTTTTTT
D: NA
V: TRBV14
J: TRBJ2-2
size: NA

CDR3: CASSALAGVGNEQFF
DNA: TGCGCCAGCAGTGCTCTAGCGGGAGTCGGTAATGAGCAGTTCTTC
D: TRBD2
V: TRBV10-1
J: TRBJ2-1
size: NA

CDR3: CASSLAGRGLGDTEAFF
DNA: TGTGCCAGCAGTCTTGCCGGCAGGGGGCTTGGTGACACTGAAGCTTTCTTT
D: TRBD1
V: TRBV5-5
J: TRBJ1-1
size: once

CDR3: CASSVDSNQPQHF
DNA: TGTGCCAGCAGTGTTGACAGCAATCAGCCCCAGCATTTT
D: NA
V: TRBV2
J: TRBJ1-5
size: few

CDR3: CAWVLGPGELFF
DNA: TGTGCCTGGGTTTTGGGGCCCGGGGAGCTGTTTTTT
D: NA
V: TRBV30
J: TRBJ2-2
size: NA

CDR3: CASTIAGVDTGELFF
DNA: TGTGCCAGCACCATAGCGGGAGTTGACACCGGGGAGCTGTTTTTT
D: TRBD2
V: TRBV28
J: TRBJ2-2
size: NA

CDR3: CSVNRGEIQYF
DNA: TGCAGCGTCAACAGGGGGGAGATTCAGTACTTC
D: TRBD1
V: TRBV29-1
J: TRBJ2-4
size: NA

CDR3: CASSLQAMNTEAFF
DNA: TGTGCCAGCAGTTTACAGGCAATGAACACTGAAGCTTTCTTT
D: NA
V: TRBV27
J: TRBJ1-1
size: NA

CDR3: CASSLVGGLAANADTQYF
DNA: TGCGCCAGCAGCTTGGTAGGAGGACTAGCGGCAAATGCAGATACGCAGTATTTT
D: TRBD2
V: TRBV5-1
J: TRBJ2-3
size: NA

CDR3: CATGRDQETQYF
DNA: TGTGCCACCGGCAGAGACCAAGAGACCCAGTACTTC
D: NA
V: TRBV15
J: TRBJ2-5
size: NA

CDR3: CASSHGRTTNEKLFF
DNA: TGTGCCAGCAGCCACGGCCGAACTACTAATGAAAAACTGTTTTTT
D: NA
V: TRBV7-9
J: TRBJ1-4
size: NA

CDR3: CASSPSGQVDYGYTF
DNA: TGTGCCAGTAGTCCCAGTGGGCAGGTCGACTATGGCTACACCTTC
D: NA
V: TRBV19
J: TRBJ1-2
size: NA

CDR3: CASRTLSFKKGTQYF
DNA: TGTGCCAGCAGGACCCTCTCCTTCAAGAAGGGGACCCAGTACTTC
D: NA
V: TRBV6-5
J: TRBJ2-5
size: NA

CDR3: CASSIYVGELFF
DNA: TGTGCCAGCAGCATATACGTAGGGGAGCTGTTTTTT
D: NA
V: TRBV5-4
J: TRBJ2-2
size: NA

CDR3: CASSMRAGSRNEQFF
DNA: TGTGCCAGTAGTATGAGGGCAGGGTCTCGGAATGAGCAGTTCTTC
D: NA
V: TRBV19
J: TRBJ2-1
size: NA

CDR3: CASSPSPGATSQETQYF
DNA: TGTGCCAGCAGCCCCTCACCTGGGGCTACGTCACAAGAGACCCAGTACTTC
D: NA
V: TRBV9
J: TRBJ2-5
size: NA

CDR3: CASRLYEQYF
DNA: TGTGCCAGCAGATTATACGAGCAGTACTTC
D: NA
V: TRBV2
J: TRBJ2-7
size: NA

CDR3: CSVRDGPLGANVLTF
DNA: TGCAGCGTTCGCGACGGACCTCTGGGGGCCAACGTCCTGACTTTC
D: NA
V: TRBV29-1
J: TRBJ2-6
size: NA

CDR3: CASSLVGEDEQFF
DNA: TGTGCCAGCAGCTTAGTGGGGGAAGATGAGCAGTTCTTC
D: NA
V: TRBV11-3
J: TRBJ2-1
size: NA

CDR3: CAWSGWGTEAFF
DNA: TGTGCCTGGAGTGGGTGGGGGACTGAAGCTTTCTTT
D: NA
V: TRBV30
J: TRBJ1-1
size: NA

CDR3: CARSQTPFSNQPQHF
DNA: TGTGCCAGAAGTCAAACACCCTTTAGCAATCAGCCCCAGCATTTT
D: NA
V: TRBV5-3
J: TRBJ1-5
size: NA

CDR3: CASSLPRSTGELFF
DNA: TGTGCCAGCAGCTTGCCTAGGAGCACCGGGGAGCTGTTTTTT
D: NA
V: TRBV5-4
J: TRBJ2-2
size: NA

CDR3: CATSRGGLAGGNTGELFF
DNA: TGTGCCACCAGCAGAGGCGGACTAGCGGGAGGGAACACCGGGGAGCTGTTTTTT
D: TRBD2
V: TRBV15
J: TRBJ2-2
size: once

CDR3: CASSRGLGGSVNEQYF
DNA: TGCGCCAGCAGCCGAGGGTTGGGCGGGAGTGTAAACGAGCAGTACTTC
D: TRBD2
V: TRBV5-1
J: TRBJ2-7
size: NA

CDR3: CASSPGRNQPQHF
DNA: TGTGCCAGCAGCCCGGGACGCAATCAGCCCCAGCATTTT
D: NA
V: TRBV5-8
J: TRBJ1-5
size: NA

CDR3: CATSKDRVREKLFF
DNA: TGTGCCACCAGCAAGGACAGGGTTAGGGAAAAACTGTTTTTT
D: TRBD1
V: TRBV15
J: TRBJ1-4
size: once

CDR3: CASSLARLAGGDHEQYF
DNA: TGCGCCAGCAGCTTGGCCAGGCTAGCGGGGGGGGACCACGAGCAGTACTTC
D: TRBD2
V: TRBV5-1
J: TRBJ2-7
size: NA

CDR3: CASSVEAIAYEQYF
DNA: TGTGCCAGCAGCGTAGAGGCTATAGCCTACGAGCAGTACTTC
D: NA
V: TRBV9
J: TRBJ2-7
size: NA

CDR3: CASSQDRGRVTGANVLTF
DNA: TGCGCCAGCAGCCAAGATCGGGGCAGGGTGACTGGGGCCAACGTCCTGACTTTC
D: NA
V: TRBV4-1
J: TRBJ2-6
size: NA

CDR3: CASSPADRNTEAFF
DNA: TGTGCCAGCTCACCCGCGGACAGGAACACTGAAGCTTTCTTT
D: NA
V: TRBV18
J: TRBJ1-1
size: NA

CDR3: CASSITGGSYEQYF
DNA: TGTGCCAGCAGCATAACAGGGGGTTCCTACGAGCAGTACTTC
D: TRBD1
V: TRBV6-5
J: TRBJ2-7
size: NA

CDR3: CATSRDPQETQYF
DNA: TGTGCCACCAGCAGAGATCCACAGGAGACCCAGTACTTC
D: NA
V: TRBV15
J: TRBJ2-5
size: NA

CDR3: CASSERVGQPQHF
DNA: TGTGCCAGCAGTGAGCGGGTCGGTCAGCCCCAGCATTTT
D: NA
V: TRBV25-1
J: TRBJ1-5
size: NA

CDR3: CASSEAVAGIYEQFF
DNA: TGTGCCAGCAGTGAAGCGGTAGCGGGAATTTATGAGCAGTTCTTC
D: TRBD2
V: TRBV6-1
J: TRBJ2-1
size: once

CDR3: CASSEFGMAGPKLFF
DNA: TGTGCCAGCAGTGAGTTTGGGATGGCAGGTCCAAAACTGTTTTTT
D: NA
V: TRBV6-1
J: TRBJ1-4
size: NA

CDR3: CASSSVTGTGELFF
DNA: TGCGCCAGCAGCTCCGTAACGGGAACCGGGGAGCTGTTTTTT
D: NA
V: TRBV5-1
J: TRBJ2-2
size: NA